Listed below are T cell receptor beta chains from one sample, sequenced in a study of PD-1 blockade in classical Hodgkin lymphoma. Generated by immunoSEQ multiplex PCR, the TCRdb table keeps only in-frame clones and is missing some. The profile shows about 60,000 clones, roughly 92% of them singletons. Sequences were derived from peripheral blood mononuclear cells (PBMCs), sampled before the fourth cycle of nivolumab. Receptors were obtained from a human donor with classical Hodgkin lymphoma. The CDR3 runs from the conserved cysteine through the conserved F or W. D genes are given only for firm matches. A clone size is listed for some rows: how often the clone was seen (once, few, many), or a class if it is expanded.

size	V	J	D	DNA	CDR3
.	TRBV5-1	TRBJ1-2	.	TGCGCCAGCAGCATCGGGGGGGGCGCAGTCTATGGCTACACCTTC	CASSIGGGAVYGYTF
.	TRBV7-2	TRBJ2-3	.	TGTGCCAGCAGCTTATTGATTGAGTCAACGCAGTATTTT	CASSLLIESTQYF
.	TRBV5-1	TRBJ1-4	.	TGCGCCAGCAGCTTGGGGCCACACCTTGCAACTAATGAAAAACTGTTTTTT	CASSLGPHLATNEKLFF
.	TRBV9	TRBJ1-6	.	TGTGCCAGCAGCGTGGGCACGCTGTCTAATTCACCCCTCCACTTT	CASSVGTLSNSPLHF
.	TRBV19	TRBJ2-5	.	TGTGCCAGTAGTATCGTGGGGGGACAAGAGACCCAGTACTTC	CASSIVGGQETQYF
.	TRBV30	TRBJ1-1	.	TGTGCCTGGAGGAGGTTCATGAACACTGAAGCTTTCTTT	CAWRRFMNTEAFF
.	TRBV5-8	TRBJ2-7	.	TGTGCCAGCAGCTTGGAGGCAAGAACCTACGAGCAGTACTTC	CASSLEARTYEQYF
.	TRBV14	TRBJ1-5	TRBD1	TGTGCCAGCAGCCAAAGGGGGCTAGATCAGCCCCAGCATTTT	CASSQRGLDQPQHF
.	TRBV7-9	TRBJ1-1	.	TGTGCCAGCAGCTTAATTGAAGGGGGCACTGAAGCTTTCTTT	CASSLIEGGTEAFF
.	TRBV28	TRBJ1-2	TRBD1	TGTGCCAGCAGTCTAGGGACAGGACGTAACTATGGCTACACCTTC	CASSLGTGRNYGYTF
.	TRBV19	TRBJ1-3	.	TGTGCCAGTAGTATGATGGGGACTGGAAACACCATATATTTT	CASSMMGTGNTIYF
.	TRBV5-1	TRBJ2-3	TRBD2	TGCGCCAGCAGCACAGGGACTAGCGGGGGGGCTAGCACAGATACGCAGTATTTT	CASSTGTSGGASTDTQYF
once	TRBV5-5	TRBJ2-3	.	TGTGCCAGCAGCTTGTGGGCGGGAAGGGCAGCAGATACGCAGTATTTT	CASSLWAGRAADTQYF
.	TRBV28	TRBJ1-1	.	TGTGCCAGCAGTTTATTTCAGACAGGAAAAACAGAGAACACTGAAGCTTTCTTT	CASSLFQTGKTENTEAFF
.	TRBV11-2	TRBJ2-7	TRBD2	TGTGCCAGCAGCCCCGGGACTACTATTTCTGGCGAGCAGTACTTC	CASSPGTTISGEQYF
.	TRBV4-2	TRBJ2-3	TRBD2	TGTGCCAGCAGCCAAGATCCCCTAGCGGAATACCCGACAGATACGCAGTATTTT	CASSQDPLAEYPTDTQYF
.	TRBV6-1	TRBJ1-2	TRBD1	TGTGCCAGCAGTGAGATGGGCCGACAGGGGGCGCTTTTC	CASSEMGRQGALF
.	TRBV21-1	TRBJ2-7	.	TGTGCCAGCAGCAAAGCGTTAGCAGCCATCTACGAGCAGTACTTC	CASSKALAAIYEQYF
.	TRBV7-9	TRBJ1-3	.	TGTGCCAGCAGCTTATTGCAGAATGGAAACACCATATATTTT	CASSLLQNGNTIYF
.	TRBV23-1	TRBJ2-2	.	TGCGCCAGCAGTCATAAGGCTAGCGCAACCGGGGAGCTGTTTTTT	CASSHKASATGELFF
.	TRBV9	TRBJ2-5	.	TGTGCCAGCAGCGAGACCGACCTTAATCAAGAGACCCAGTACTTC	CASSETDLNQETQYF
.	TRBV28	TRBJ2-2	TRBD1	TGTGCCAGCAGTTACCCAGGGGGCCCCGGGGAGCTGTTTTTT	CASSYPGGPGELFF
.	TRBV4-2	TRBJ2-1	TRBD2	TGTGCCAGCAGCCAAGCTTCGATTATTAGACTAGCGGGGGTCTACAATGAGCAGTTCTTC	CASSQASIIRLAGVYNEQFF
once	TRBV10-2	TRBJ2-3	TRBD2	TGCGCCAGCAGCGATCCGGGACTAGCTGATACGCAGTATTTT	CASSDPGLADTQYF
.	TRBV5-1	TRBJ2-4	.	TGCGCCAGCAGCTTGGTGACGGGAGCCAAAAACATTCAGTACTTC	CASSLVTGAKNIQYF
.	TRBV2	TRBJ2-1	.	TGTGCCAGCTTCGATATTGGGGCCGGTGAGCAGTTCTTC	CASFDIGAGEQFF
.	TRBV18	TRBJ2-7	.	TGTGCCAGCTCACCGACGGGGGGCTGGCAGTACTTC	CASSPTGGWQYF
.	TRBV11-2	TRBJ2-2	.	TGTGCCAGCAGCGCGGACACCGCGGCCGGGGAGCTGTTTTTT	CASSADTAAGELFF
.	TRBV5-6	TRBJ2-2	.	TGTGCCAGCAGCTTGGGGTCTGGTCGATACACCGGGGAGCTGTTTTTT	CASSLGSGRYTGELFF
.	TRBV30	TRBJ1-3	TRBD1	TGTGCCTGGAGTCTCTGGGCGGGACAGGGGAGCTCTGGAAACACCATATATTTT	CAWSLWAGQGSSGNTIYF
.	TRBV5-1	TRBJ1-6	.	TGCGCCAGCAGCTTCGTGGGGGGCTACCGGGATTCACCCCTCCACTTT	CASSFVGGYRDSPLHF
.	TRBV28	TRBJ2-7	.	TGTGCCAGCAGAACTACGGGCTACGAGCAGTACTTC	CASRTTGYEQYF
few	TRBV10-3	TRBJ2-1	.	TGTGCCATCAGTGAGTCCCGTCCGGGAGATGAGCAGTTCTTC	CAISESRPGDEQFF
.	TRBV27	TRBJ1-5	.	TGTGCCAGCAGTTTTAAGGGACCTTTTAGCAATCAGCCCCAGCATTTT	CASSFKGPFSNQPQHF
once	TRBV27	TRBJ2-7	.	TGTGCCAGCAGTCCTACTTCGTTGGGCGGATACTCCTACGAGCAGTACTTC	CASSPTSLGGYSYEQYF
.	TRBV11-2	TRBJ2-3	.	TGTGCCAGCAGCTCCAACCTAATTACCCGCACAGATACGCAGTATTTT	CASSSNLITRTDTQYF
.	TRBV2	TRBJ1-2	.	TGTGCCAGCAGGTCAACAGGGAACTATGGCTACACCTTC	CASRSTGNYGYTF
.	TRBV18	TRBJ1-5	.	TGTGCCAGCTCCCGGGGGCCTGACGGGCAGCCCCAGCATTTT	CASSRGPDGQPQHF
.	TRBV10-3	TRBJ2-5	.	TGTGCCATCAATGACGGCCAAGAGACCCAGTACTTC	CAINDGQETQYF
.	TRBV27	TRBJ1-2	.	TGTGCCAGCAGTCCCAGACTGTCCTACTATGGCTACACCTTC	CASSPRLSYYGYTF
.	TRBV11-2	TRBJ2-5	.	TGTGCCAGCAGCTCGGAGGTAAGACATCGTCGGACCCAGTACTTC	CASSSEVRHRRTQYF
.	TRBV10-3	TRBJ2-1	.	TGTGCCATCAGTAGTTCCTACAATGAGCAGTTCTTC	CAISSSYNEQFF
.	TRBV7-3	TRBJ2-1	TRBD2	TGTGCCAGCAGCTCCCACGGGACTAGCGGGAGTCGAGAGCAGTTCTTC	CASSSHGTSGSREQFF
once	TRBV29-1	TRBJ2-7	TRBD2	TGCAGCGTTGCTAGCGGGGTCTCCGAGCAGTACTTC	CSVASGVSEQYF
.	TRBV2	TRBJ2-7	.	TGTGCCAGCAGTGATGGCTGGGTAGTCTACGAGCAGTACTTC	CASSDGWVVYEQYF
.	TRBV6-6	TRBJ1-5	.	TGTGCCAGCAGTAAGACCTTAAGCGGAGATCAGCCCCAGCATTTT	CASSKTLSGDQPQHF
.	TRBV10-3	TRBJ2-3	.	TGTGCCATCAGTCGTACGGTGGGGATAGGAGGTTATACGCAGTATTTT	CAISRTVGIGGYTQYF
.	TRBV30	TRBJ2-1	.	TGTGCCTGCTGCCAGAGCTCCTACAATGAGCAGTTCTTC	CACCQSSYNEQFF
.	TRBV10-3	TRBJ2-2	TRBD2	TGTGCCACCGTAGCGGGAGGGGGCACCGGGGAGCTGTTTTTT	CATVAGGGTGELFF
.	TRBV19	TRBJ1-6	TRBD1	TGTGCCACGGCCAATCCTCTGGACAGGGCCGGGTCCTATAATTCACCCCTCCACTTT	CATANPLDRAGSYNSPLHF
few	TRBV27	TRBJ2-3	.	TGTGCCAGCAGCCCCGGAGGTACGCAGTATTTT	CASSPGGTQYF
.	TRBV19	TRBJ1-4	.	TGTGCCAGTAGTAAAAATAAGGGTGAAAAACTGTTTTTT	CASSKNKGEKLFF
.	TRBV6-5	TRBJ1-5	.	TGTGCCAGCAGTTACTTGGCGGGCGGCAATCAGCCCCAGCATTTT	CASSYLAGGNQPQHF
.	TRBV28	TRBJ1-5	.	TGTGCCAGCAGGGGTTATAGCAATCAGCCCCAGCATTTT	CASRGYSNQPQHF
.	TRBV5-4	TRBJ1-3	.	TGTGCCAGCAGCGCAATGGGACCTGGAAACACCATATATTTT	CASSAMGPGNTIYF
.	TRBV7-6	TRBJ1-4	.	TGTGCCAGCAGCTTACAGGGATCAACTAATGAAAAACTGTTTTTT	CASSLQGSTNEKLFF
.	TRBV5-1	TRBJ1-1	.	TGCGCCAGCACCCGGTGGCCGGGGAACACTGAAGCTTTCTTT	CASTRWPGNTEAFF
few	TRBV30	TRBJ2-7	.	TGTGCCTGGAGTGTAAAGGGGGTATCCTACGAGCAGTACTTC	CAWSVKGVSYEQYF
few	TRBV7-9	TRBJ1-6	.	TGTGCCAGCAGCCTGGATCTTAACGCACCACCCCTCCACTTT	CASSLDLNAPPLHF